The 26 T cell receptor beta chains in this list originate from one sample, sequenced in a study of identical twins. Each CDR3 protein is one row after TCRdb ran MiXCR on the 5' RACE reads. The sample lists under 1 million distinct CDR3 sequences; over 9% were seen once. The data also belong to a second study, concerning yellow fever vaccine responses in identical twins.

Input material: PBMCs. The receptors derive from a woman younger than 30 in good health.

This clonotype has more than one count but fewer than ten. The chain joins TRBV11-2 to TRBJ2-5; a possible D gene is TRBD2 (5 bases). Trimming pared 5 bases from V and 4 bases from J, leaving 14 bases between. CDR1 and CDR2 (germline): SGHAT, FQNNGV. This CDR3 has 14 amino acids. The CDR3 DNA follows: TGTGCCAGCAGCCCACTAGAAGCGGTAGAGACCCAGTACTTC. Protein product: CASSPLEAVETQYF.

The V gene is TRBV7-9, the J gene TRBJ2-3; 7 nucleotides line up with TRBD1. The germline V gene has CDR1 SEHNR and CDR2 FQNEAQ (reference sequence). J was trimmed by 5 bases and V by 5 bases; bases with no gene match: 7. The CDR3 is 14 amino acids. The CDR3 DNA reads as TGTGCCAGCAGCCCAGGGGGATCAAAAGATACGCAGTATTTT. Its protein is CASSPGGSKDTQYF. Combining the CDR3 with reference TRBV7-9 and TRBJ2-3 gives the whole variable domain DTGVSQNPRHKITKRGQNVTFRCDPISEHNRLYWYRQTLGQGPEFLTYFQNEAQLEKSRLLSDRFSAERPKGSFSTLEIQRTEQGDSAMYLCASSPGGSKDTQYFGPGTRLTVL.

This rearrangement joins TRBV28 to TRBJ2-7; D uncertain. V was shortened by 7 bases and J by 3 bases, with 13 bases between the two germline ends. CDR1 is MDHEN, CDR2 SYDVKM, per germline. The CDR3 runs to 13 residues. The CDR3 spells CASTIQGHYEQYV. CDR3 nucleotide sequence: TGTGCCAGCACAATCCAAGGCCACTACGAGCAGTACGTC.

CDR3 protein: CASSNIVRLNYGYTF. As DNA, the CDR3 is TGTGCCAGCAGCAATATCGTGCGGTTGAACTATGGCTACACCTTC. The chain is built from TRBV7-9 and TRBJ1-2, with D unresolved. This CDR3 region has 15 residues. Trimming stripped 5 bases from V and 2 bases from J, with 15 bases between. Germline-derived CDR1 and CDR2 are SEHNR and FQNEAQ (reference sequence).

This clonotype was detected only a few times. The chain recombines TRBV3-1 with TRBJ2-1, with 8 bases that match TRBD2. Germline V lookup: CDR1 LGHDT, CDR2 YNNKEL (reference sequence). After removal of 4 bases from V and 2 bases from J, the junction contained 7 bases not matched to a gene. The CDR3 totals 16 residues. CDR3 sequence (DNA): TGTGCCAGCAGCCTCGGCGGGGGGCCAGCCTACAATGAGCAGTTCTTC. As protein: CASSLGGGPAYNEQFF.

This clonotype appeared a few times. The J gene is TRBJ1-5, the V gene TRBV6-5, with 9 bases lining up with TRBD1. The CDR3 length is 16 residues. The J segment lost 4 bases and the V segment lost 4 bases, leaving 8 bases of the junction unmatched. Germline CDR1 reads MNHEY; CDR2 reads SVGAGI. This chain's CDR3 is CASSLPDRGLNQPQHF. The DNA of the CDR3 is TGTGCCAGCAGTTTGCCCGACAGGGGGTTGAATCAGCCCCAGCATTTT.

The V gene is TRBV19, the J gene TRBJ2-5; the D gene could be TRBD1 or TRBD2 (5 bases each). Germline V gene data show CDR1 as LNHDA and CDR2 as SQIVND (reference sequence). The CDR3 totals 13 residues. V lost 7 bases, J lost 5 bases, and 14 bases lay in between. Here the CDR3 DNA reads TGTGCCAGTACCGGGACGAGAAGGGAGACCCAGTACTTC. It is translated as CASTGTRRETQYF.

CDR3 DNA sequence: TGTGCCAGCAGCCCCTCACGGGAGGCCGGGGAGCTGTTTTTT. This translates into CASSPSREAGELFF. The chain is built from TRBV7-2 and TRBJ2-2, with 7 nucleotides matching TRBD2. Germline V lookup: CDR1 SGHTA, CDR2 FQGNSA. The length of the CDR3 is 14 residues. V trimming: 5 bases; J trimming: 6 bases; junction bases outside the gene matches: 6.

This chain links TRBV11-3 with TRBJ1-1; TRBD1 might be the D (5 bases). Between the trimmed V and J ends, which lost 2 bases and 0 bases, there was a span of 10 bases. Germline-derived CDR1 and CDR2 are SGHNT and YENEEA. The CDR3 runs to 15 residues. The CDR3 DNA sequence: TGTGCCAGCAGCTTAATGGGGGAGGTGAACACTGAAGCTTTCTTT. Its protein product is CASSLMGEVNTEAFF. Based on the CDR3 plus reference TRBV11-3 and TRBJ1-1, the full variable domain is EAGVVQSPRYKIIEKKQPVAFWCNPISGHNTLYWYLQNLGQGPELLIRYENEEAVDDSQLPKDRFSAERLKGVDSTLKIQPAELGDSAVYLCASSLMGEVNTEAFFGQGTRLTVV.

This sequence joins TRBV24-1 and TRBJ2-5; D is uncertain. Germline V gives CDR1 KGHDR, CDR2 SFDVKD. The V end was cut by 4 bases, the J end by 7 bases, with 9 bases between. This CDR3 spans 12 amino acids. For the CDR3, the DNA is TGTGCCACCAGTGACCGGATGGGGACCCAGTACTTC. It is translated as CATSDRMGTQYF.

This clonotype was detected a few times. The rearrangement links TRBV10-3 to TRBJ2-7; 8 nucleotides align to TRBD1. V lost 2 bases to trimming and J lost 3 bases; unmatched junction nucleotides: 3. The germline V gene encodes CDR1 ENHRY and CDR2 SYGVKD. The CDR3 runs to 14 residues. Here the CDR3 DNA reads TGTGCCATCAGTGAGACAGGGGGAATCTACGAGCAGTACTTC. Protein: CAISETGGIYEQYF.

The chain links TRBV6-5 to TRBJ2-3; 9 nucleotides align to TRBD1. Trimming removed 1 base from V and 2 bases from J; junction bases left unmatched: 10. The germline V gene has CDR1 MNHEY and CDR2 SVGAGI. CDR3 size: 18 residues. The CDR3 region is CASSYYPPGQGTTDTQYF. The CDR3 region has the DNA TGTGCCAGCAGTTACTACCCCCCCGGACAGGGGACCACAGATACGCAGTATTTT.

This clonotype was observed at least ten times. CDR3 sequence: CASSLAGLATPATQYF. Here the CDR3 DNA reads TGTGCCAGCAGTTTAGCGGGACTAGCGACCCCTGCTACCCAGTACTTC. The V call is TRBV12-3 or TRBV12-4, the J call TRBJ2-5, with 10 bases fitting TRBD2. The CDR3 sequence is 16 residues long. J lost 8 bases, V lost 0 bases, and 9 bases had no gene match.

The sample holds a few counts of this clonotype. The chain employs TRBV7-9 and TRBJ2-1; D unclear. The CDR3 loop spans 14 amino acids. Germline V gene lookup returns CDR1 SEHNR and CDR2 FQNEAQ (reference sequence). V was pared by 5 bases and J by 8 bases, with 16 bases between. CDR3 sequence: CASSLWASADEQFF. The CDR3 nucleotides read TGTGCCAGCAGCCTGTGGGCTAGTGCCGATGAGCAGTTCTTC.

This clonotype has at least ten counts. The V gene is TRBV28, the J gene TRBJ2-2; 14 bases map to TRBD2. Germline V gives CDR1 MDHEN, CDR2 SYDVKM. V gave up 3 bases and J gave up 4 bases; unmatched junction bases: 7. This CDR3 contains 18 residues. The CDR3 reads CASSLAGLAGARTGELFF. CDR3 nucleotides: TGTGCCAGCAGTTTGGCGGGACTAGCGGGGGCCCGCACCGGGGAGCTGTTTTTT.

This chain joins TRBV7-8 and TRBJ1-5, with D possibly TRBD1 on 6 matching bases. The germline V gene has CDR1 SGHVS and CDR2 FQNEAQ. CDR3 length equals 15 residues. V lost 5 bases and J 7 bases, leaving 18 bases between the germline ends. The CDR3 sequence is CASSPGGTGPQPQHF. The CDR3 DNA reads TGTGCCAGCAGCCCCGGGGGTACAGGGCCCCAGCCCCAGCATTTT.

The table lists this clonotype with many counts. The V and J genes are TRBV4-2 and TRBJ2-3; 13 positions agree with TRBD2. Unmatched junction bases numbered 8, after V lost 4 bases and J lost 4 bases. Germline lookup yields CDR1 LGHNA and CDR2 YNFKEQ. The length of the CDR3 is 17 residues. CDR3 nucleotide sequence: TGTGCCAGCAGCCCCAGCGGACTAGCGGGAGCTTCAGATACGCAGTATTTT. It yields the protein CASSPSGLAGASDTQYF.

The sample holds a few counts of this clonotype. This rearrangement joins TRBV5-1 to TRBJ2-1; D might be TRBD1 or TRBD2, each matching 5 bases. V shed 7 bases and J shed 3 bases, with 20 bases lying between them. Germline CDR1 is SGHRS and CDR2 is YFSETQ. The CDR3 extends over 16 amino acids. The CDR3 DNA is TGCGCCAGCCGGGGTCGGAGAGGGGTGGTCTACAATGAGCAGTTCTTC. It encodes CASRGRRGVVYNEQFF.

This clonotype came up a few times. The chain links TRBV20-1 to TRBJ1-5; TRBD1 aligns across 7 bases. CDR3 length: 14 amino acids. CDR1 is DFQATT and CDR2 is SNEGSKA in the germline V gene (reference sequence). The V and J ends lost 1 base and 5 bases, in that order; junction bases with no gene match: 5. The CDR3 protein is CSARGDRAYQPQHF. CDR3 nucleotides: TGCAGTGCTAGAGGAGACAGGGCGTATCAGCCCCAGCATTTT.

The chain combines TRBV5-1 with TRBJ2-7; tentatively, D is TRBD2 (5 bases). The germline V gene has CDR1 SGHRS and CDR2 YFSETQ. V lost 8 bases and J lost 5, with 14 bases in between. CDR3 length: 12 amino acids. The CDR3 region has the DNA TGCGCCAGGCCTCCGGCCGGGGACGAGCAGTACGTC. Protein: CARPPAGDEQYV.

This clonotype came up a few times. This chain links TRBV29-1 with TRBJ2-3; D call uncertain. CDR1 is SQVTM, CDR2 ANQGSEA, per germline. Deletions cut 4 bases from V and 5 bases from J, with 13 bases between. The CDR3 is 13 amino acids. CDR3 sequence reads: CSVAPRLGDTQYF. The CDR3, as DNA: TGCAGCGTTGCCCCACGACTTGGAGATACGCAGTATTTT.

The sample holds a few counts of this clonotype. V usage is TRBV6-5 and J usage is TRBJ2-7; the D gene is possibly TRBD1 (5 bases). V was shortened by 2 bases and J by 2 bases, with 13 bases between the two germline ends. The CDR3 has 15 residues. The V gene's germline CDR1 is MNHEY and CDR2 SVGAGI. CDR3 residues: CASSYSRTNTYEQYF. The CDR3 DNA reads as TGTGCCAGCAGTTACAGTCGGACAAATACCTACGAGCAGTACTTC.

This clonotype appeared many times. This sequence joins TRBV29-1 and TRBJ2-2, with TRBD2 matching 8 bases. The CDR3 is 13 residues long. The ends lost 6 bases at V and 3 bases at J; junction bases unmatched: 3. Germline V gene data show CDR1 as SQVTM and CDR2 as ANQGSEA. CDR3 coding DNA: TGCAGCGTAACGGGAGGGGACACCGGGGAGCTGTTTTTT. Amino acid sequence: CSVTGGDTGELFF.

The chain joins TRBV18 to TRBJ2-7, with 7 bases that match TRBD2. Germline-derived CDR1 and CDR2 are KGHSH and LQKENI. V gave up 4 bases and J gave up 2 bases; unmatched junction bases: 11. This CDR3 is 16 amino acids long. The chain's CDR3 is CASSLSGGRGTYEQYF. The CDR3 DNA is TGTGCCAGCTCACTAAGTGGCGGGAGAGGGACCTACGAGCAGTACTTC.

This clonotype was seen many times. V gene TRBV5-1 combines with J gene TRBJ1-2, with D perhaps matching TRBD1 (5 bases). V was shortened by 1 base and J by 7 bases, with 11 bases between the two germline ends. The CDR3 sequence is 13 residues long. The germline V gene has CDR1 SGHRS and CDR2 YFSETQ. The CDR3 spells CASSLWRDRGYTF. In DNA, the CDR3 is TGCGCCAGCAGCTTGTGGCGGGACCGTGGCTACACCTTC.

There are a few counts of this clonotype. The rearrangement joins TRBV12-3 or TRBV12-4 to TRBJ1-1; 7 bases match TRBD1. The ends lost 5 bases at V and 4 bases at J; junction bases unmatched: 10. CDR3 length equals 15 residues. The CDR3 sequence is CASSPQGFKGTEAFF. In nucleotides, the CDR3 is TGTGCCAGCAGTCCACAGGGGTTTAAAGGCACTGAAGCTTTCTTT.